A selection of T cell receptor beta chains follows, all from one sample in a study of blood T cell repertoires in COVID-19. Method: immunoSEQ multiplex PCR; TCRdb's copy keeps in-frame clones and lacks some. The sample lists approximately 150,000 clones; roughly nine tenths were seen once. Sequenced input: peripheral blood. The receptors derive from a woman in her sixties or seventies with active COVID-19. Both conserved end residues are part of each CDR3.

cdr3_length v_call cdr3_aa
16 TRBV7-2 CASSLVPGILNTEAFF
14 TRBV7-7 CASSLLTGNNEQFF
15 TRBV30 CAWSRGGSSTDTQYF
14 TRBV6-5 CASSLSGISYEQYF
13 TRBV10-3 CASSSGVYNEQFF
11 TRBV27 CASSGTGLAFF
16 TRBV5-1 CASSPPLSTGLDEQYF
17 TRBV6-2/TRBV6-3 CASSYSGGLAGYNEQFF
16 TRBV7-8 CASSLRPRTNTGELFF
15 TRBV19 CASSWTGWRYTEAFF
13 TRBV6-6 CASKEGAYTEAFF
16 TRBV14 CASSQRMRSSTDTQYF
14 TRBV7-9 CASTPGGLNTEAFF
15 TRBV19 CASSRGSDAYNEQFF
12 TRBV18 CASSPPGRRAFF
16 TRBV5-6 CASSSAPHREFYEQYF
14 TRBV19 CASSILGRRDEAFF
12 TRBV28 CASFQGTDTQYF
16 TRBV5-1 CASSPPTGTGDEKLFF
17 TRBV28 CASSWDWDSSGANVLTF
15 TRBV7-2 CASSLAGGTYNEQFF
14 TRBV7-9 CASSPDMNSQPQHF
16 TRBV6-9 CASSYSRQGLNTEAFF
14 TRBV29-1 CSVVGVATSYEQYF
16 TRBV6-5 CASSWSRAYMNTEAFF
14 TRBV6-5 CASSRTRTSNEQFF
15 TRBV5-4 CASSLPGLAGYEQYF
16 TRBV4-3 CASSQEYGQGIYGYTF
14 TRBV27 CASSSSGAGSEQYF
18 TRBV3-1/TRBV3-2 CASSPTMFNPDRVQPQHF
15 TRBV9 CASSVVEGENTEAFF
15 TRBV4-1 CASRRTGGGNQPQHF